This T cell receptor beta chain was sequenced for a study of CD8 T cells in ankylosing spondylitis. A word on this clonotype: The antigen is undetermined.

Study-wide results and caveats: Ankylosing spondylitis blood appeared to carry a characteristic TCR beta motif of several highly homologous variants.

One entry per CDR3 protein results from TCRdb running MiXCR on the 5' RACE reads. Among some 700,000 distinct CDR3 sequences listed, 15% to 20% were seen once. The sequence was obtained from a male donor with ankylosing spondylitis. Input material: blood, either unsorted or a sorted T cell fraction (not recorded which).

The CDR3 nucleotides read TGTGCCAGCAGCCCCTTTGGCAGGGGAAAAGAGACCCAGTACTTC. Translation gives CASSPFGRGKETQYF. The chain carries TRBV7-2 and TRBJ2-5, with D maybe TRBD1 (6 bases). The ends were cut back, 5 bases at V and 3 bases at J, with 16 bases in the middle. The germline V gene encodes CDR1 SGHTA and CDR2 FQGNSA. This CDR3 comprises 15 residues.